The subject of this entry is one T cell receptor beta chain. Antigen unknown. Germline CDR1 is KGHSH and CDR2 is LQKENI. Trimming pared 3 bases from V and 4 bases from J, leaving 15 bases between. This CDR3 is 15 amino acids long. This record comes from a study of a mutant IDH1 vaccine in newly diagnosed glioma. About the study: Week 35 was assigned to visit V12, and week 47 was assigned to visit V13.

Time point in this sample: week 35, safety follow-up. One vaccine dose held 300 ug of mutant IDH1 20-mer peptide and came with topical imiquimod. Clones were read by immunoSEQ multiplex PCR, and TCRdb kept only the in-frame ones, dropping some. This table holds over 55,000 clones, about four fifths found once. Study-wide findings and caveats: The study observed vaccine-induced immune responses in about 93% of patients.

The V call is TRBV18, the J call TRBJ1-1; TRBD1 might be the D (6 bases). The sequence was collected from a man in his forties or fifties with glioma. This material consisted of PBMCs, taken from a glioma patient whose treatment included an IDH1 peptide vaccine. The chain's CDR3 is CASSPGTTRGTEAFF. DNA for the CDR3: TGTGCCAGCTCACCGGGGACAACTCGGGGCACTGAAGCTTTCTTT.